Sequencing of this T cell receptor beta chain was carried out in a study of blood T cell repertoires in COVID-19. Germline assignment: CDR1 SGHDT and CDR2 YYEEEE. CDR3 size: 15 residues. V dropped 0 bases and J dropped 1; count of bases not matched to a gene: 3. Participants had their cohort set by participant-reported clinical history. As originally analysed: Researchers report that nucleated cell counts were estimated from reference gene primer amplification. The protocol was immunoSEQ multiplex PCR, while the TCRdb copy is restricted to in-frame clones and leaves out a portion. The V and J calls and clone size come from that table; D and trimming were worked out from the DNA. This table holds fewer than 500,000 clones, 70% to 90% found once.

The source is a woman aged 18-29 years with acute COVID-19. Input material: PBMCs or T cells enriched from blood (not recorded which). This rearrangement joins TRBV5-6 to TRBJ1-1; TRBD1 matches at 7 bases. In nucleotides, the CDR3 is TGTGCCAGCAGCTTGGCAGGGGGGACGAACACTGAAGCTTTCTTT. Translation: CASSLAGGTNTEAFF.